The next 7 T cell receptor beta chains were all read from a single sample in a study of low-dose radiotherapy and immunotherapy resistance in tumors. TRAV- and TRBV-specific primers were used for first-strand cDNA, which covered alpha and beta chains. The TCRs were subjected to amplification over roughly 18 PCR cycles employing a constant-region primer in conjunction with a V-primer adapter. TCRdb used MiXCR to reprocess the reads, holding one entry per CDR3 protein. The sample records tens of thousands of distinct CDR3 sequences, 15% to 20% being singletons. Described time point: before trial treatment. Sequenced here: PBMCs, sampled before treatment. These receptors were collected from a male donor with prostate cancer.

This clonotype was seen many times. The V and J genes are TRBV18 and TRBJ2-1; possible D gene TRBD2, 5 bases. The V gene lost 3 bases and the J gene lost 10 bases, with 13 bases spanning the gap. The germline CDR1 and CDR2 sequences are KGHSH and LQKENI. This CDR3 region has 13 residues. The CDR3 loop is CASSPGERTEQFF. In DNA form, the CDR3 reads TGTGCCAGCTCACCCGGGGAACGAACCGAGCAGTTCTTC.

The CDR3 DNA follows: TGTGCCAGCAGCCAAGATCCCCGCGAGCAGTACTTC. Protein sequence: CASSQDPREQYF. This chain connects TRBV14 to TRBJ2-7; D unresolved. In germline, CDR1 is SGHDN, CDR2 FVKESK. V gave up 0 bases and J gave up 6 bases, with 6 bases separating them. The CDR3 loop spans 12 amino acids.

V is TRBV6-2 or TRBV6-3 and J is TRBJ1-2; TRBD1 matches 11 bases. The trim removed 4 bases at V and 8 bases at J, leaving 9 bases unmatched. Germline CDR1 is MNHEY and CDR2 is SVGEGT. CDR3 length: 15 amino acids. This CDR3 is CASSFGQGARRGYTF. CDR3 sequence (DNA): TGTGCCAGCAGTTTCGGACAGGGGGCGCGGCGAGGCTACACCTTC.

Of note for this clonotype: This likely traces to a read error, being one base from a far larger clone. The chain carries TRBV5-1 and TRBJ2-1; the match to TRBD1 covers 8 bases. This CDR3 spans 14 amino acids. The V and J ends lost 5 bases and 10 bases, in that order; junction bases with no gene match: 11. Germline CDR1 SGHRS, CDR2 YFSETQ. CDR3 bases: TGCGCCAGCAGAAGAATCAGGGGGCAGGACGAGCAGTTCTTC. Protein product: CASRRIRGQDEQFF. The full variable domain, in which reference TRBV5-1 and TRBJ2-1 provide the parts outside the CDR3, is KAGVTQTPRYLIKTRGQQVTLSCSPISGHRSVSWYQQTPGQGLQFLFEYFSETQRNKGNFPGRFSGRQFSNSRSEMNVSTLELGDSALYLCASRRIRGQDEQFFGPGTRLTVL.

In this sample, this clonotype turned up many times. V usage is TRBV19 and J usage is TRBJ2-7; D is unclear. The CDR3 sequence is 15 residues long. V lost 2 bases and J 4 bases, leaving 15 bases between the germline ends. Looked up from germline, CDR1 is LNHDA and CDR2 is SQIVND (reference sequence). The CDR3 sequence is CASSITRTTLYEQYF. The CDR3 DNA follows: TGTGCCAGTAGTATAACCCGAACAACCCTATACGAGCAGTACTTC. Complete variable domain (other parts from reference TRBV19 and TRBJ2-7): DGGITQSPKYLFRKEGQNVTLSCEQNLNHDAMYWYRQDPGQGLRLIYYSQIVNDFQKGDIAEGYSVSREKKESFPLTVTSAQKNPTAFYLCASSITRTTLYEQYFGPGTRLTVT.

This clonotype appeared a single time. The chain has TRBV11-2 and TRBJ1-6, with a tentative D call TRBD1 (5 bases). The germline CDR1 and CDR2 sequences are SGHAT and FQNNGV. This CDR3 is 15 amino acids long. V gave up 2 bases and J gave up 7 bases, with 12 bases separating them. The CDR3 bases are TGTGCCAGCAGCTTACATCAGGGTCTGAATTCACCCCTCCACTTT. Its translation: CASSLHQGLNSPLHF.

The chain recombines TRBV7-2 with TRBJ2-7; no clear D gene. Germline CDR1 reads SGHTA; CDR2 reads FQGNSA. V dropped 2 bases and J dropped 0 bases, with 8 bases sitting between them. The CDR3 is 14 residues long. CDR3 region: CASSLIPSSYEQYF. The DNA of the CDR3 is TGTGCCAGCAGCTTAATTCCGAGCTCCTACGAGCAGTACTTC.